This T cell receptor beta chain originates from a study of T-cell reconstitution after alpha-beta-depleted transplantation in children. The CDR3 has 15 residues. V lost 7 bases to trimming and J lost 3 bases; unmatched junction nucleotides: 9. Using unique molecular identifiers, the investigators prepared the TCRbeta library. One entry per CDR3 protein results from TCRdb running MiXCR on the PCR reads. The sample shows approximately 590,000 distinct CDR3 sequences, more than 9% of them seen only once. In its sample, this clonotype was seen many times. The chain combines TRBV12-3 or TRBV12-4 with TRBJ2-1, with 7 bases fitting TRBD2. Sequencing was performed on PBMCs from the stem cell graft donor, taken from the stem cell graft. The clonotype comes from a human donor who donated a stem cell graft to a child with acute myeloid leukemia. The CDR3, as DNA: TGTGCCAGCACCTTACTAGCGACCGACTACAATGAGCAGTTCTTC. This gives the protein CASTLLATDYNEQFF.